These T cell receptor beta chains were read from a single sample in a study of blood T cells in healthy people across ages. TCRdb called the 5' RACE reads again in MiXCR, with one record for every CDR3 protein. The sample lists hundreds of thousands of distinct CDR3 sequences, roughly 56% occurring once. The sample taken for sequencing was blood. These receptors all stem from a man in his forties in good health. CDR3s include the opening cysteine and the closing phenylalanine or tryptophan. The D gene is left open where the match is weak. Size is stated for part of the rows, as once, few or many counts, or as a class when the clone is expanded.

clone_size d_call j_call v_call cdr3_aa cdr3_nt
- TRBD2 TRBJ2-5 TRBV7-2 CASGRSGRRGETQYF TGTGCCAGCGGCCGTAGCGGGAGGAGAGGAGAGACCCAGTACTTC
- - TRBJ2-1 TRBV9 CASSFSKEFGRSYNEQFF TGTGCCAGCAGCTTCTCAAAGGAATTCGGGCGCTCCTACAATGAGCAGTTCTTC
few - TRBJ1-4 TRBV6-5 CASRWTATANEKLFF TGTGCCAGCAGATGGACGGCTACGGCAAATGAAAAACTGTTTTTT
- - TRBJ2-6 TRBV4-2 CASSQGSLTGANVLTF TGTGCCAGCAGCCAAGGAAGCTTGACTGGGGCCAACGTCCTGACTTTC
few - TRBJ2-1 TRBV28 CASTFTGFVEQFF TGTGCCAGCACCTTCACTGGGTTCGTTGAGCAGTTCTTC
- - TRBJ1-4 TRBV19 CASSIQGATNEKLFF TGTGCCAGTAGTATCCAGGGTGCAACTAATGAAAAACTGTTTTTT
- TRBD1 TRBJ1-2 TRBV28 CASRGTGQTNTNYGYTF TGTGCCAGCAGGGGAACGGGACAGACGAACACAAACTATGGCTACACCTTC
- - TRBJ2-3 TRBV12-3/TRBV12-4 CASSPHVTSTDTQYF TGTGCCAGCAGCCCGCATGTGACTAGCACAGATACGCAGTATTTT
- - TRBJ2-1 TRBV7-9 CASSLQLGGKIQGEQFF TGTGCCAGCAGCTTGCAGCTCGGCGGCAAAATACAGGGAGAGCAGTTCTTC
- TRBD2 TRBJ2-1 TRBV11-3 CASSSKRGSINEQFF TGTGCCAGCAGCTCAAAGCGGGGGTCAATAAATGAGCAGTTCTTC
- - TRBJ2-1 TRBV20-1 CSARRAAISNNEQFF TGCAGTGCTAGAAGGGCCGCGATTTCGAACAATGAGCAGTTCTTC
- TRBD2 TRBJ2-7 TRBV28 CASSLWTSGSGEQYF TGTGCCAGCAGTTTATGGACTAGCGGGAGCGGCGAGCAGTACTTC
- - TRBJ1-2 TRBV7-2 CASSVIDGYGYTF TGTGCCAGCAGCGTAATTGACGGCTATGGCTACACCTTC
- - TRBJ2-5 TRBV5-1 CASSVVLGQEQYF TGCGCCAGCAGCGTGGTATTAGGTCAAGAGCAGTACTTC
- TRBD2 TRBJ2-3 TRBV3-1 CASSQYLLAAYTDTQYF TGTGCCAGCAGCCAATACTTGCTAGCGGCATACACAGATACGCAGTATTTT
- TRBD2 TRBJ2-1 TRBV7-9 CASPPAGGSYNEQFF TGTGCCAGCCCCCCGGCGGGAGGCTCCTACAATGAGCAGTTCTTC
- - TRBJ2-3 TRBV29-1 CSVGDPPRDTQYF TGCAGCGTTGGGGACCCCCCGAGAGATACGCAGTATTTT
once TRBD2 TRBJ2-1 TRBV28 CASSSNFASGLGSYNEQFF TGTGCCAGCAGTTCAAACTTCGCTAGCGGGTTGGGTTCCTACAATGAGCAGTTCTTC
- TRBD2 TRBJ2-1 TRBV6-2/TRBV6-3 CASRDRTSGSYGQFF TGTGCCAGCAGGGATCGGACTAGCGGGAGTTATGGGCAGTTCTTC
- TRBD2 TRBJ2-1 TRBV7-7 CASSPLASPYNEQFF TGTGCCAGCAGCCCACTAGCGTCGCCCTACAATGAGCAGTTCTTC
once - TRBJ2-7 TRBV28 CASSRIGVYEQYF TGTGCCAGCAGCCGAATAGGGGTATACGAGCAGTACTTC
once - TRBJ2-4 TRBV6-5 CASSEIGTAKNIQYF TGTGCCAGCAGTGAGATCGGGACTGCCAAAAACATTCAGTACTTC
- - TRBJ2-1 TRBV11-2 CASSSPQGYGEQFF TGTGCCAGCAGCTCCCCACAGGGATATGGTGAGCAGTTCTTC
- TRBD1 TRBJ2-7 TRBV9 CASSATGQGTYEQYF TGTGCCAGCAGCGCTACCGGACAGGGCACATACGAGCAGTACTTC